This is a list of T cell receptor beta chains from one sample in a study of blood T cell repertoires in COVID-19. The table came from immunoSEQ multiplex PCR; TCRdb's copy has only in-frame clones and leaves some out. The sample includes 200,000 to 300,000 clones, about 89% of them seen just once. Material: peripheral blood. Every receptor here comes from a man aged 40-49 years who had recovered from COVID-19. CDR3s include the opening cysteine and the closing phenylalanine or tryptophan.

V,J,CDR3
TRBV5-6,TRBJ2-7,CASSLRRVHEQYF
TRBV5-6,TRBJ2-1,CASSFPGLAGPNEQFF
TRBV6-2/TRBV6-3,TRBJ1-2,CASSYSGANYGYTF
TRBV7-2,TRBJ2-1,CASSFDVSGRANEQFF
TRBV27,TRBJ2-3,CASSLYGGGTADTQYF
TRBV6-4,TRBJ2-1,CASSDSREGSNEQFF
TRBV19,TRBJ1-1,CASRERQNTEAFF
TRBV6-6,TRBJ1-2,CAYGGSYGYTF
TRBV5-1,TRBJ2-7,CASSRISGGSSYEQYF
TRBV7-2,TRBJ1-2,CASSPRKTGEYGYTF
TRBV10-3,TRBJ1-2,CAISGRWGPNYGYTF
TRBV27,TRBJ2-1,CASSFQGSSYNEQFF
TRBV7-2,TRBJ2-3,CASSLGRGGSDTQYF
TRBV7-8,TRBJ1-2,CASSRDSSGGYTF
TRBV10-1,TRBJ2-7,CASSEVLAGGRDYEQYF
TRBV11-2,TRBJ2-3,CASSLPGGGYTDTQYF
TRBV7-8,TRBJ1-1,CASSVGQGTGTLNF
TRBV30,TRBJ2-7,CAWSVAGVEQYF
TRBV7-9,TRBJ2-2,CASSRNTGGTGELFF
TRBV20-1,TRBJ2-1,CSASYTRNDEQFF
TRBV9,TRBJ1-2,CASSVRPGTPTPYYGYTF
TRBV5-1,TRBJ2-1,CASSLGWQGTYNEQFF
TRBV7-2,TRBJ1-5,CASSFSPSNQPQHF
TRBV7-9,TRBJ2-1,CASSRKLAWAYNEQFF
TRBV6-5,TRBJ1-5,CASSPTGLNQPQHF
TRBV7-9,TRBJ1-2,CASSLGTGPIYGYTF
TRBV5-1,TRBJ2-2,CASSWTGNTGELFF
TRBV12-2,TRBJ2-4,CASRQRQGPAKNIQYF
TRBV27,TRBJ1-4,CASSLGAGEKLFF
TRBV6-5,TRBJ2-1,CASSYSAGGPWNEQFF
TRBV12-3/TRBV12-4,TRBJ1-1,CASSFSRAGEAFF
TRBV25-1,TRBJ2-7,CASSWGREQYF
TRBV19,TRBJ1-5,CASTPGQGANSNQPQHF
TRBV7-3,TRBJ1-2,CASSLTPGTGRIGNYGYTF
TRBV24-1,TRBJ2-7,CATSDELAPRSLEQYF
TRBV7-9,TRBJ2-1,CASSTPAGQGLNNEQFF
TRBV10-1,TRBJ2-7,CASSESGRDHEQYF
TRBV5-3,TRBJ2-3,CARSLPPDTQYF
TRBV7-9,TRBJ1-2,CASSRDLRARYGYTF
TRBV19,TRBJ2-7,CASSRASGGNYEQYF
TRBV5-4,TRBJ1-1,CASSLGQGASEAFF
TRBV13,TRBJ2-3,CASSLGGLFTDTQYF
TRBV12-5,TRBJ1-5,CASGPRQPQHF
TRBV3-1/TRBV3-2,TRBJ2-1,CASRPGTREEQFF
TRBV2,TRBJ2-3,CASSDFSGRDTQYF
TRBV7-6,TRBJ2-1,CASSLGTPSSYNEQFF
TRBV19,TRBJ2-2,CASSIGLGVNTGELFF
TRBV6-5,TRBJ1-5,CASSHRGSGNQPQHF
TRBV19,TRBJ1-5,CASSTFNQPQHF
TRBV6-4,TRBJ1-2,CASSLTGNTNYGYTF
TRBV7-7,TRBJ2-2,CASSLSLVGDTGELFF
TRBV7-3,TRBJ2-1,CASSPTPGLAKQFF
TRBV15,TRBJ1-1,CATSDGAFGHEAFF
TRBV7-2,TRBJ2-3,CASSFGGAGGSGTQYF
TRBV3-1/TRBV3-2,TRBJ1-1,CASSQLPGGEAFF